This TCR beta chain was sequenced for a study of read filtering for tumor transcriptome and immune sequencing. In the study overall: R-ISS stage counts were eight or nine for I, about 16 for II, 7 for III. Per sample, TCR-region reads ranged about 4.05 to 11 million by IR-seq, roughly 75 to 1,400 by RNA-seq.

Molecular barcoded adaptors covering alpha/delta and beta/gamma chains were used on around 370 ng RNA. Via MiXCR, TCRdb re-called the reads, giving one row per CDR3 protein. The data hold some 46,000 distinct CDR3 sequences, with approximately 19% observed a single time. Germline V gene sequence: CDR1 DFQATT, CDR2 SNEGSKA (reference sequence). This CDR3 is built from 14 residues. The V end was cut by 8 bases, the J end by 0 bases, with 17 bases between. This clonotype was recorded at least ten times. The sample comprised a population of CD138-negative cells sorted from bone marrow. The rearrangement joins TRBV20-1 to TRBJ2-7; D perhaps matches TRBD1 (5 bases). This TCR came from a donor at least 40 years old with multiple myeloma. CDR3 nucleotides: TGCAGTCTAAGTAAGGGGTCAACCTCCTACGAGCAGTACTTC. This codes for CSLSKGSTSYEQYF.